The TCR beta chain under discussion was sequenced for a study of cytomegalovirus exposure and HLA in healthy donors. Trimming cost V 0 bases and J 3 bases, with 11 bases left between them. The length of the CDR3 is 16 residues. Per germline, CDR1 MNHEY and CDR2 SVGAGI. The method was immunoSEQ multiplex PCR; TCRdb's version includes in-frame clones alone and lacks a portion of them. Among 180,000 or so clones listed, around nine tenths were seen once. The source material was PBMCs. This clonotype originated in a man aged 25-45 years in good health and CMV-seropositive. V gene TRBV6-5 combines with J gene TRBJ2-2, with D possibly TRBD1 on 6 matching bases. CDR3 bases: TGTGCCAGCAGTTACTCTTACAGGGCCGACACCGGGGAGCTGTTTTTT. Amino acid sequence: CASSYSYRADTGELFF.